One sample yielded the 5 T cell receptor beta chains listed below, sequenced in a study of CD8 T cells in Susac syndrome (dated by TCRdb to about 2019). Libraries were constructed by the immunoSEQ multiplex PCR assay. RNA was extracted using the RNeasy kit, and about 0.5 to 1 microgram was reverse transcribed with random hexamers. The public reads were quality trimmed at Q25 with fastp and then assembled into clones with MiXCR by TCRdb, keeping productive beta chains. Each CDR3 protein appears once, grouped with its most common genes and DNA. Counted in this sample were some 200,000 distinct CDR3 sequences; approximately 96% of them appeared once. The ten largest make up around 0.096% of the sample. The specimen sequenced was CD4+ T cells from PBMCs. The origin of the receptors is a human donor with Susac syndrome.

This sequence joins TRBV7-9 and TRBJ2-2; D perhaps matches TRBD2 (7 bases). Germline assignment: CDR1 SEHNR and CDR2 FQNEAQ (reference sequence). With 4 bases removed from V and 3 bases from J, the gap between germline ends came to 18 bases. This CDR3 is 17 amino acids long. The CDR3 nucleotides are TGTGCCAGCAGCTCGAATCCCGGGGGGCTTTACACCGGGGAGCTGTTTTTT. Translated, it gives CASSSNPGGLYTGELFF.

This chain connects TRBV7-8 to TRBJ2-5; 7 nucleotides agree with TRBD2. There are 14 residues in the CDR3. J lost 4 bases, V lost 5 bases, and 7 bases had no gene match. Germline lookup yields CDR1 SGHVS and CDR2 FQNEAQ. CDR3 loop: CASSPGRVRETQYF. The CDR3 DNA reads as TGTGCCAGCAGCCCGGGGAGGGTGAGAGAGACCCAGTACTTC.

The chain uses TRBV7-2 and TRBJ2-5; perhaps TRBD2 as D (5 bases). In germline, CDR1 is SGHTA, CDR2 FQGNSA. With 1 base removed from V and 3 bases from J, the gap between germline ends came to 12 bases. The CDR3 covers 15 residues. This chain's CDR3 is CASSLVRGPEETQYF. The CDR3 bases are TGTGCCAGCAGCTTAGTAAGAGGGCCGGAAGAGACCCAGTACTTC. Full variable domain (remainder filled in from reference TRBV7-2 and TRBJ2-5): GAGVSQSPSNKVTEKGKDVELRCDPISGHTALYWYRQSLGQGLEFLIYFQGNSAPDKSGLPSDRFSAERTGGSVSTLTIQRTQQEDSAVYLCASSLVRGPEETQYFGPGTRLLVL.

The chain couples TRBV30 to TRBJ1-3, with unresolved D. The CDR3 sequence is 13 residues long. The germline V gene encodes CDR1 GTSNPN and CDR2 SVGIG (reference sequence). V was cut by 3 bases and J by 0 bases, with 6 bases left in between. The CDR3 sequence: CAWSRSSGNTIYF. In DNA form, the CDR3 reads TGTGCCTGGAGCAGGAGCTCTGGAAACACCATATATTTT.

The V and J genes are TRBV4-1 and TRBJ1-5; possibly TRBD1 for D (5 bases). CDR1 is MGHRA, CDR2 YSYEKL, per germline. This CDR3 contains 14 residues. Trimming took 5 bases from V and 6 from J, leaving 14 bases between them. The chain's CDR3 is CASSGLGGGQPQHF. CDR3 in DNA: TGCGCCAGCAGCGGTCTTGGGGGTGGTCAGCCCCAGCATTTT.